This TCR beta chain was observed in a study of quantifying T cell responses using KT2 cells. Study as a whole: cDNA was made from DNase-treated RNA using alpha and beta constant primers.

J gave up 8 bases and V 0 bases, and 7 bases lay outside the gene matches. The length of the CDR3 is 15 residues. The germline V gene has CDR1 SGHKS and CDR2 YYEKEE (reference sequence). A single-stranded UMI oligo with SP2 sequence was ligated to cDNA 3' ends. First-round PCR used around 4 cycles and beta primers RC1.1 and RC1.2 covering TRBC1 and TRBC2. TCRdb recomputed calls from the UMI-ligation and nested PCR reads with MiXCR, one row per CDR3 protein. This table holds tens of thousands of distinct CDR3 sequences, more than 7% found once. The sample holds many counts of this clonotype. Input material: PBMCs spiked with cells of the T cell clone KT2. This sequence originates from a human donor. The chain combines TRBV5-5 with TRBJ1-4; 7 bases fit TRBD1. CDR3 nucleotide sequence: TGTGCCAGCAGCTTGGAAGGGACAGAGGTCGAAAAACTGTTTTTT. Translated, it gives CASSLEGTEVEKLFF.